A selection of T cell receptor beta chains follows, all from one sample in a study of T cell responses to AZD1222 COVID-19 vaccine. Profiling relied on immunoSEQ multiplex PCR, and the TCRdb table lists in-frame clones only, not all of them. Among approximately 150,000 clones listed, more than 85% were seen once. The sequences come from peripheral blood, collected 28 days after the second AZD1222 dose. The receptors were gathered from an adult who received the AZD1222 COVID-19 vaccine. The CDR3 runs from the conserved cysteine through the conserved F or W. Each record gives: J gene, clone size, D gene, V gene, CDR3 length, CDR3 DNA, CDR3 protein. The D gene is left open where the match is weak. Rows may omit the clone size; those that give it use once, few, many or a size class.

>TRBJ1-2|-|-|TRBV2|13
TGTGCCAGCAGGCCGACAGGAAGGGATGGCTACACCTTC
CASRPTGRDGYTF
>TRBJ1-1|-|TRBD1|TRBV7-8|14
TGTGCCAGCAGCACTGGACAGGGGGACACTGAAGCTTTCTTT
CASSTGQGDTEAFF
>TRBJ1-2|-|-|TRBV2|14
TGTGCCAGCAATCTCGGGGTATCTTTCTATGGCTACACCTTC
CASNLGVSFYGYTF
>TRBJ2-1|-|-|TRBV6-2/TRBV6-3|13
TGTGCCAGCAGTTACTCGGGGGCGCAGTCCGAGTTCTTC
CASSYSGAQSEFF
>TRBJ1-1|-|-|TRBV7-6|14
TGTGCCAGCAGCTTAGGAGATCCGGCAACTGAAGCTTTCTTT
CASSLGDPATEAFF
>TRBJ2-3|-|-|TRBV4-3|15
TGCGCCAGCAGCCTGGACTATGGGGGAACAGATACGCAGTATTTT
CASSLDYGGTDTQYF
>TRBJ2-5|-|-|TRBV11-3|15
TGTGCCAGCAGCTTCTTAGGGCGGGCGGAAGAGACCCAGTACTTC
CASSFLGRAEETQYF
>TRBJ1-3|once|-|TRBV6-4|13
TGTGCCAGCAGTTGGGGGGCTGGAAACACCATATATTTT
CASSWGAGNTIYF
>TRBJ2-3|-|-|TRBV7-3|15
TGTGCCAGCAGCTTATGGGTTCAACCCACAGATACGCAGTATTTT
CASSLWVQPTDTQYF
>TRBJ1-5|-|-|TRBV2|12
TGTGCCAGCCGGGCAGGCAATCAGCCCCAGCATTTT
CASRAGNQPQHF
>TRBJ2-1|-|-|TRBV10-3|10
TGTGCCTCCGGGGACAATGAGCAGTTCTTC
CASGDNEQFF
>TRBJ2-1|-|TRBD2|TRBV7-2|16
TGTGCCAGCGGCGTAACGGGACTAGCGGCTTACAATGAGCAGTTCTTC
CASGVTGLAAYNEQFF
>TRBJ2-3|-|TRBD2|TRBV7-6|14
TGTGCCAGCAGCGAACTCCCTAGCGGACCTACGCAGTATTTT
CASSELPSGPTQYF
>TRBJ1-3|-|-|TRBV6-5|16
TGTGCCAGCAGTTACTCGACCCCCCGCTCTGGAAACACCATATATTTT
CASSYSTPRSGNTIYF
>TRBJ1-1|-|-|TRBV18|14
TGTGCCAGCTCAGGGGCGATGGTAAACACTGAAGCTTTCTTT
CASSGAMVNTEAFF
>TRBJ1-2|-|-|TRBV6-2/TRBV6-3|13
TGTGCCAGCAGTTTAGGGTGGAGCTATGGCTACACCTTC
CASSLGWSYGYTF
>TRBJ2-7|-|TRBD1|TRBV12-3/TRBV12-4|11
TGTGCCAGCAGTACAACAGGGGGCAAGGACTTC
CASSTTGGKDF
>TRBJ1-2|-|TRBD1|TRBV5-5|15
TGTGCCAGCAGCTTTGCACAGGGGGCGGACTATGGCTACACCTTC
CASSFAQGADYGYTF
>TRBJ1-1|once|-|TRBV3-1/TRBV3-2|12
TGTGCCAGCAGCCAGTTGAACACTGAAGCTTTCTTT
CASSQLNTEAFF
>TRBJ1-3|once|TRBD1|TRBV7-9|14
TGTGCCAGCAGCCGCGGGACAGTTGGAAACACCATATATTTT
CASSRGTVGNTIYF
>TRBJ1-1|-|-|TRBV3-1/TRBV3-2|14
TGTGCCAGCAGCCAGAGAGACAAAAACACTGAAGCTTTCTTT
CASSQRDKNTEAFF
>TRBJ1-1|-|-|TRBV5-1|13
TGCGCCAGCAGCTTGGACGGGGTGACTGAAGCTTTCTTT
CASSLDGVTEAFF
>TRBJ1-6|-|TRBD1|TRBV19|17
TGTGCCAGTAGTGCCGGGACAGCCCTTTTTCTGAATTCACCCCTCCACTTT
CASSAGTALFLNSPLHF
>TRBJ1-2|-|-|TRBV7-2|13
TGTGCCAGCAGTCGAGGGGGGAGCTATGGCTACACCTTC
CASSRGGSYGYTF
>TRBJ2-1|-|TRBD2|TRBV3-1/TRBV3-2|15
TGTGCCAGCAGCGAGACTAGCGGGCCCTACAATGAGCAGTTCTTC
CASSETSGPYNEQFF
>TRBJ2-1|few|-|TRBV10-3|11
TGTGCCAGCGCAGGATACAATGAGCAGTTCTTC
CASAGYNEQFF
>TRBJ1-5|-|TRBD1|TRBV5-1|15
TGCGCCAGCAGCTTAGGGGACAGGGACAATCAGCCCCAGCATTTT
CASSLGDRDNQPQHF
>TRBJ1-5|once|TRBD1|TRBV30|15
TGTGCCTGGAGCCCCTCGGGACAGGGTTATTGGCCCCAGCATTTT
CAWSPSGQGYWPQHF
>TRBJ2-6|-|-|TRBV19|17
TGTGCCAGTAGTATTGCAGGGGCCTCCTCTGGGGCCAACGTCCTGACTTTC
CASSIAGASSGANVLTF
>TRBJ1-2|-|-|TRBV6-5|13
TGTGCCAGCAGTTACCAATACTCCTATGGCTACACCTTC
CASSYQYSYGYTF
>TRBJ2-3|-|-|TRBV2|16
TGTGCCAGCAGACTCAACGCGGGGCTAAGCACAGATACGCAGTATTTT
CASRLNAGLSTDTQYF
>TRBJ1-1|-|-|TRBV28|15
TGTGCCAGCAGCCCCCCGGACAGACCGAACACTGAAGCTTTCTTT
CASSPPDRPNTEAFF
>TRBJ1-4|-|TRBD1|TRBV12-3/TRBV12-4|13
TGTGCCAGCAGCCGACAGGGGAGGGAAAAACTGTTTTTT
CASSRQGREKLFF
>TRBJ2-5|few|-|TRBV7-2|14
TGTGCCAGCAGCCTAAGGGGTTCTCAAGGGACCCAGTACTTC
CASSLRGSQGTQYF
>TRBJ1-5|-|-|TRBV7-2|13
TGTGCCAGCAGCTCAGCAGGCTTATGGGCCCAGCATTTT
CASSSAGLWAQHF
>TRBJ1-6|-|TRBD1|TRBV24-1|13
TGTGCCACCATGGGGACAGCAAATTCACCCCTCCACTTT
CATMGTANSPLHF
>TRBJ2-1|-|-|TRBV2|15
TGTGCCAGCAGTGAAATGGGGGGCTACTACAATGAGCAGTTCTTC
CASSEMGGYYNEQFF
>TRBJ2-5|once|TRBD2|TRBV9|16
TGTGCCAGCAGCGTAGGCGAACTAGCGGGACAAGAGACCCAGTACTTC
CASSVGELAGQETQYF
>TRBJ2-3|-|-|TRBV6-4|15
TGTGCCAGCAGTGAAAGGGACGGCCGTTGGGATACGCAGTATTTT
CASSERDGRWDTQYF
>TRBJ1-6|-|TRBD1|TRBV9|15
TGTGCCAGCAGCGCAGGACAGGGAAGTAATTCACCCCTCCACTTT
CASSAGQGSNSPLHF
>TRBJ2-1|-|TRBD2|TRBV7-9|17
TGTGCCAGCAGCGAGCTGCTAGCGGGAGTATCCTACAATGAGCAGTTCTTC
CASSELLAGVSYNEQFF
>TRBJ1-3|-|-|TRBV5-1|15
TGCGCCAGCAGCTTGGGGGCAGGGGCTGGAAACACCATATATTTT
CASSLGAGAGNTIYF
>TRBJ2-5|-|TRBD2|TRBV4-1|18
TGCGCCAGCAGCCCCTCCCCTCGACTAGCGGGGGGCCAAGAGACCCAGTACTTC
CASSPSPRLAGGQETQYF
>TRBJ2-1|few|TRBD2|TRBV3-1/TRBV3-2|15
TGTGCCAGCAGCCATACTAGCGGGGGCTACAATGAGCAGTTCTTC
CASSHTSGGYNEQFF
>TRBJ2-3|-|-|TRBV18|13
TGTGCCAGCTCAGGGGTAAGCACAGATACGCAGTATTTT
CASSGVSTDTQYF
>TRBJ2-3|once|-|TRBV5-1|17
TGCGCCAGCAGTCGCACGGGGGCATCAGCCCCCACAGATACGCAGTATTTT
CASSRTGASAPTDTQYF
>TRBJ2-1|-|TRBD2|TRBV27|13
TGTGCCAGCAGAAGGACTAGTGATAGGCAGCAGTTCTTC
CASRRTSDRQQFF